These T cell receptor beta chains were read from a single sample in a study of blood T cell repertoires in COVID-19. Libraries were prepared by immunoSEQ multiplex PCR; TCRdb keeps only in-frame clonotypes and omits some of them. In the table there are 300,000 or so clones, 90% of which are singletons. Sequencing was carried out using peripheral blood. The receptors originated from a woman between 40 and 55 years old with acute or convalescent COVID-19. CDR3s include the opening cysteine and the closing phenylalanine or tryptophan. The D gene is left open where the match is weak. Size is omitted from some rows. Given values are once, few, many or a class for expanded clones.

V gene: TRBV5-1; D gene: .; clone size: .; J gene: TRBJ1-2; CDR3 DNA: TGCGCCAGCAGCTTGGACAGGGCTGGCTACACCTTC; CDR3 protein: CASSLDRAGYTF
V gene: TRBV5-6; D gene: .; clone size: .; J gene: TRBJ1-5; CDR3 DNA: TGTGCCAGCAGCTTTGGGTTTGGGGGGTATAGCAATCAGCCCCAGCATTTT; CDR3 protein: CASSFGFGGYSNQPQHF
V gene: TRBV25-1; D gene: TRBD2; clone size: .; J gene: TRBJ2-5; CDR3 DNA: TGTGCCAGCAGGGTAGCGGGGCAAGAGACCCAGTACTTC; CDR3 protein: CASRVAGQETQYF
V gene: TRBV19; D gene: .; clone size: .; J gene: TRBJ1-1; CDR3 DNA: TGTGCCAGTAGTAGCGACACCTTGAACACTGAAGCTTTCTTT; CDR3 protein: CASSSDTLNTEAFF
V gene: TRBV5-1; D gene: .; clone size: .; J gene: TRBJ1-6; CDR3 DNA: TGCGCCAGCAGCGGAACCGGACACTCGGCTTCACCCCTCCACTTT; CDR3 protein: CASSGTGHSASPLHF
V gene: TRBV5-5; D gene: TRBD1; clone size: .; J gene: TRBJ2-2; CDR3 DNA: TGTGCCAGCAGCTTGTTTGCAGGGGGCGACACCGGGGAGCTGTTTTTT; CDR3 protein: CASSLFAGGDTGELFF
V gene: TRBV5-1; D gene: .; clone size: once; J gene: TRBJ1-2; CDR3 DNA: TGCGCCAGCAGCTTGGGAGGCTCTGGTTCGGGGTATGGCTACACCTTC; CDR3 protein: CASSLGGSGSGYGYTF
V gene: TRBV18; D gene: TRBD2; clone size: .; J gene: TRBJ2-1; CDR3 DNA: TGTGCCAGCTCACCACGAGCGGGGGGTTACAATGAGCAGTTCTTC; CDR3 protein: CASSPRAGGYNEQFF
V gene: TRBV3-1/TRBV3-2; D gene: .; clone size: .; J gene: TRBJ1-2; CDR3 DNA: TGTGCCAGCAGCCAGCAAGGGAGCAGGACCCATGGCTACACCTTC; CDR3 protein: CASSQQGSRTHGYTF
V gene: TRBV11-2; D gene: .; clone size: .; J gene: TRBJ1-2; CDR3 DNA: TGTGCCAGCAGCTCGGGGACTCGTGCTTATGGCTACACCTTC; CDR3 protein: CASSSGTRAYGYTF
V gene: TRBV4-2; D gene: .; clone size: .; J gene: TRBJ1-1; CDR3 DNA: TGTGCCAGCAGCCAAGGTGGAGCGTTGAACACTGAAGCTTTCTTT; CDR3 protein: CASSQGGALNTEAFF
V gene: TRBV5-1; D gene: .; clone size: .; J gene: TRBJ2-3; CDR3 DNA: TGCGCCAGCAGCTTGGAGGGCAGGGCGGCAGATACGCAGTATTTT; CDR3 protein: CASSLEGRAADTQYF
V gene: TRBV4-2; D gene: TRBD1; clone size: .; J gene: TRBJ1-2; CDR3 DNA: TGTGCCAGCAGTCCCGGAGGACAGGGGTTCTATGGCTACACCTTC; CDR3 protein: CASSPGGQGFYGYTF
V gene: TRBV29-1; D gene: TRBD1; clone size: .; J gene: TRBJ1-1; CDR3 DNA: TGCAGCGTTGAGAAGACAGGGGGGGCTTTCTTT; CDR3 protein: CSVEKTGGAFF
V gene: TRBV12-3/TRBV12-4; D gene: .; clone size: few; J gene: TRBJ1-5; CDR3 DNA: TGTGCCAGCACAGGGTTCAATCAGCCCCAGCATTTT; CDR3 protein: CASTGFNQPQHF
V gene: TRBV4-2; D gene: .; clone size: .; J gene: TRBJ2-3; CDR3 DNA: TGTGCCAGCAGCCAAGATCTATTAGGGGTATACACAGATACGCAGTATTTT; CDR3 protein: CASSQDLLGVYTDTQYF
V gene: TRBV2; D gene: .; clone size: .; J gene: TRBJ1-5; CDR3 DNA: TGTGCCAGCACTCTGGACCGACAGATCAATCAGCCCCAGCATTTT; CDR3 protein: CASTLDRQINQPQHF
V gene: TRBV3-1/TRBV3-2; D gene: .; clone size: .; J gene: TRBJ1-1; CDR3 DNA: TGTGCCAGCAGCCAAGATGCAGCGGCTGAACTTGAAGCTTTCTTT; CDR3 protein: CASSQDAAAELEAFF
V gene: TRBV10-3; D gene: .; clone size: .; J gene: TRBJ1-2; CDR3 DNA: TGTGCCATCAGTTTCGACAGCTATGACTACACCTTC; CDR3 protein: CAISFDSYDYTF
V gene: TRBV6-5; D gene: .; clone size: once; J gene: TRBJ1-2; CDR3 DNA: TGTGCCAGCACCTACGTCGGGGTTTTCTACACCTTC; CDR3 protein: CASTYVGVFYTF
V gene: TRBV6-1; D gene: TRBD1; clone size: .; J gene: TRBJ2-5; CDR3 DNA: TGTGCCAGCAGTTCCGGGACAGGGGCTGTGGAGACCCAGTACTTC; CDR3 protein: CASSSGTGAVETQYF
V gene: TRBV3-1/TRBV3-2; D gene: .; clone size: .; J gene: TRBJ1-6; CDR3 DNA: TGTGCCAGCACCACGAAGAGCTCCTATAATTCACCCCTCCACTTT; CDR3 protein: CASTTKSSYNSPLHF
V gene: TRBV7-9; D gene: TRBD1; clone size: .; J gene: TRBJ1-2; CDR3 DNA: TGTGCCAGCAGCTTTGGACAGGGGTTTCATGGCTACACCTTC; CDR3 protein: CASSFGQGFHGYTF
V gene: TRBV10-2; D gene: TRBD2; clone size: .; J gene: TRBJ2-1; CDR3 DNA: TGCGCCAGCAGTGAGTCACTAGCGGGGAACAATGAGCAGTTCTTC; CDR3 protein: CASSESLAGNNEQFF
V gene: TRBV19; D gene: TRBD2; clone size: .; J gene: TRBJ2-1; CDR3 DNA: TGTGCCAGTACCAGCGGGGCCAGCTCCTACAATGAGCAGTTCTTC; CDR3 protein: CASTSGASSYNEQFF
V gene: TRBV4-1; D gene: .; clone size: once; J gene: TRBJ2-2; CDR3 DNA: TGCGCCAGCAGCCAAGGGTGGAAGGTCCGACAGACGAACACCGGGGAGCTGTTTTTT; CDR3 protein: CASSQGWKVRQTNTGELFF
V gene: TRBV5-1; D gene: TRBD2; clone size: .; J gene: TRBJ2-1; CDR3 DNA: TGCGCCAGCAGCAACGGGGGGGTCAATGAGCAGTTCTTC; CDR3 protein: CASSNGGVNEQFF
V gene: TRBV5-1; D gene: TRBD1; clone size: .; J gene: TRBJ1-3; CDR3 DNA: TGCGCCAGCAGCCAGGGACAGTACTCTGGAAACACCATATATTTT; CDR3 protein: CASSQGQYSGNTIYF
V gene: TRBV2; D gene: .; clone size: .; J gene: TRBJ2-6; CDR3 DNA: TGTGCCAGTTGCAGGGACTCGGCTTCTGGGGCCAACGTCCTGACTTTC; CDR3 protein: CASCRDSASGANVLTF
V gene: TRBV6-2/TRBV6-3; D gene: .; clone size: .; J gene: TRBJ1-2; CDR3 DNA: TGTGCCAGCAGTTTCCAGGTTAACTATGGCTACACCTTC; CDR3 protein: CASSFQVNYGYTF
V gene: TRBV19; D gene: .; clone size: .; J gene: TRBJ1-1; CDR3 DNA: TGTGCCAGTAGTCCCAGGGGCGGTCAAGCTTTCTTT; CDR3 protein: CASSPRGGQAFF
V gene: TRBV3-1/TRBV3-2; D gene: .; clone size: .; J gene: TRBJ2-1; CDR3 DNA: TGTGCCAGCAGCCAGGTCGGTCTCCCCCACAATGAGCAGTTCTTC; CDR3 protein: CASSQVGLPHNEQFF
V gene: TRBV19; D gene: .; clone size: few; J gene: TRBJ2-1; CDR3 DNA: TGTGCCAGTAGTATAGGACTAGTTGGTCCGCGTGAGCAGTTCTTC; CDR3 protein: CASSIGLVGPREQFF
V gene: TRBV4-1; D gene: TRBD1; clone size: .; J gene: TRBJ2-6; CDR3 DNA: TGCGCCAGCAGCCAAGATGGGGTGACAGGGGGGTTTGCTGGGGCCAACGTCCTGACTTTC; CDR3 protein: CASSQDGVTGGFAGANVLTF
V gene: TRBV6-5; D gene: .; clone size: .; J gene: TRBJ1-3; CDR3 DNA: TGTGCCAGCAGTTCGGGACTGCTGAGCTCTGGAAACACCATATATTTT; CDR3 protein: CASSSGLLSSGNTIYF
V gene: TRBV4-1; D gene: TRBD1; clone size: .; J gene: TRBJ1-1; CDR3 DNA: TGCGCCAGCAGCCAGCAAACCGGGACAGGTGGTGGAGCTTTCTTT; CDR3 protein: CASSQQTGTGGGAFF
V gene: TRBV6-6; D gene: TRBD1; clone size: .; J gene: TRBJ1-1; CDR3 DNA: TGTGCCAGCAGTTCCCGGACAGGGGTCACTGAAGCTTTCTTT; CDR3 protein: CASSSRTGVTEAFF
V gene: TRBV21-1; D gene: .; clone size: .; J gene: TRBJ1-1; CDR3 DNA: TGTGCCCCCAGGGGGTTGGCTTTCTTT; CDR3 protein: CAPRGLAFF
V gene: TRBV4-1; D gene: .; clone size: .; J gene: TRBJ2-1; CDR3 DNA: TGCGCCAGCAGCCAAGATACGGGCAATGAGCAGTTCTTC; CDR3 protein: CASSQDTGNEQFF
V gene: TRBV5-6; D gene: .; clone size: .; J gene: TRBJ1-2; CDR3 DNA: TGTGCCAGCAGCTTGCGGGGAGCTAACTATGGCTACACCTTC; CDR3 protein: CASSLRGANYGYTF
V gene: TRBV6-2/TRBV6-3; D gene: .; clone size: .; J gene: TRBJ2-1; CDR3 DNA: TGTGCCAGCAGTTACTCGAAACGGACTAACGAACTGTTCAACTACAATGAGCAGTTCTTC; CDR3 protein: CASSYSKRTNELFNYNEQFF
V gene: TRBV24-1; D gene: TRBD1; clone size: .; J gene: TRBJ2-5; CDR3 DNA: TGTGCCACCAGTGAACGGGACAGGGGGCTCGGGACCCAGTACTTC; CDR3 protein: CATSERDRGLGTQYF
V gene: TRBV11-3; D gene: TRBD2; clone size: .; J gene: TRBJ2-1; CDR3 DNA: TGTGCCAGCAGCTCCCGCGGGGGGGCCTCGAGTGAGCAGTTCTTC; CDR3 protein: CASSSRGGASSEQFF
V gene: TRBV5-4; D gene: TRBD2; clone size: .; J gene: TRBJ2-5; CDR3 DNA: TGTGCCAGCAGCTCGGTGGGAGGGCCTGCAGAGACCCAGTACTTC; CDR3 protein: CASSSVGGPAETQYF
V gene: TRBV5-1; D gene: TRBD1; clone size: .; J gene: TRBJ1-1; CDR3 DNA: TGCGCCAGCTCAAGACCGGACAGGGGGAGGACTGAAGCTTTCTTT; CDR3 protein: CASSRPDRGRTEAFF
V gene: TRBV27; D gene: TRBD1; clone size: once; J gene: TRBJ2-1; CDR3 DNA: TGTGCCAGCAGTGTTCCGGGACAGGGCCCCGCAAATGAGCAGTTCTTC; CDR3 protein: CASSVPGQGPANEQFF
V gene: TRBV7-2; D gene: TRBD2; clone size: .; J gene: TRBJ2-2; CDR3 DNA: TGTGCCAGCAGCGATAGCGGGGGCCTCAACACCGGGGAGCTGTTTTTT; CDR3 protein: CASSDSGGLNTGELFF
V gene: TRBV2; D gene: .; clone size: .; J gene: TRBJ1-2; CDR3 DNA: TGTGCCAGCAGCCGACAGATCCCGGACTATGGCTACACCTTC; CDR3 protein: CASSRQIPDYGYTF
V gene: TRBV24-1; D gene: .; clone size: .; J gene: TRBJ2-5; CDR3 DNA: TGTGCCACCCGGGACACGGGAGAGACCCAGTACTTC; CDR3 protein: CATRDTGETQYF
V gene: TRBV7-9; D gene: .; clone size: once; J gene: TRBJ1-1; CDR3 DNA: TGTGCCAGCAGCCAGGCCGGACAGAAGAACACTGAAGCTTTCTTT; CDR3 protein: CASSQAGQKNTEAFF
V gene: TRBV9; D gene: TRBD2; clone size: .; J gene: TRBJ2-1; CDR3 DNA: TGTGCCAGCAGCGGTAGCGGGGGGTACAATGAGCAGTTCTTC; CDR3 protein: CASSGSGGYNEQFF
V gene: TRBV3-1/TRBV3-2; D gene: TRBD1; clone size: .; J gene: TRBJ1-1; CDR3 DNA: TGTGCCAGCAGCCCAAGATTAAGGACAGGGGCGACTGAAGCTTTCTTT; CDR3 protein: CASSPRLRTGATEAFF
V gene: TRBV30; D gene: .; clone size: .; J gene: TRBJ1-1; CDR3 DNA: TGTGCCTCCCTGTTGGGCGACAGGCATAACACTGAAGCTTTCTTT; CDR3 protein: CASLLGDRHNTEAFF